This TCR beta chain was sequenced for a study of blood T cell repertoires in COVID-19. Study information: The cDNA or gDNA used as material had been derived from T cells, B-cell-depleted T cells, or PBMCs.

The assay was immunoSEQ multiplex PCR, and TCRdb's table has in-frame clones only and misses some. The sample has 50,000 to 85,000 clones, around 80% seen once; the top ten hold 8.5% to 10%. This CDR3 is built from 14 residues. The germline V gene has CDR1 MDHEN and CDR2 SYDVKM. V lost 5 bases to trimming and J lost 7 bases; unmatched junction nucleotides: 11. Material: peripheral blood. The V call is TRBV28, the J call TRBJ2-7; 7 nucleotides line up with TRBD1. The sequence came from a human donor in a cohort sampled during active COVID-19. CDR3 sequence reads: CASSTRNRGGEQYF. In DNA, the CDR3 is TGTGCCAGCAGTACGCGAAACAGGGGTGGGGAGCAGTACTTC.